This T cell receptor beta chain derives from a study of T cells after yellow fever vaccination. As for the study in general: Fractions low in cell number were prepared with SMART-Seq v4 Ultra Low Input. Regarding the study as a whole: Contamination by abundant bulk-population clonotypes could be present in FACS-sorted repertoires. Researchers report a weaker secondary response that nonetheless peaked faster, day 5 versus 15.

Universal primer sites and UMIs were introduced during 5'RACE template-switching synthesis of TCR cDNA. TCRdb reprocessed the 5' RACE reads with MiXCR, giving one entry per CDR3 protein. This sample has a few hundred thousand distinct CDR3 sequences, with around 6.8% found just once. Deletions cut 1 base from V and 0 bases from J, with 9 bases between. The CDR3 extends over 15 amino acids. Per the germline V gene, CDR1 is SGHAT and CDR2 is FQNNGV. The table lists this clonotype with many counts. The antigen is undetermined. Sequences were derived from PBMCs, sampled about 49 days after the first yellow fever vaccination. J is TRBJ2-5 and V is TRBV11-2; D not certain. This clonotype originated in a man aged 18 to 29 who received the YFV17D yellow fever vaccine. The CDR3 protein is CASSLGLTDQETQYF. CDR3 DNA: TGTGCCAGCAGCTTAGGGCTAACAGACCAAGAGACCCAGTACTTC. Combining the CDR3 with reference TRBV11-2 and TRBJ2-5 gives the whole variable domain EAGVAQSPRYKIIEKRQSVAFWCNPISGHATLYWYQQILGQGPKLLIQFQNNGVVDDSQLPKDRFSAERLKGVDSTLKIQPAKLEDSAVYLCASSLGLTDQETQYFGPGTRLLVL.